Shown below are 10 T cell receptor beta chains from a single sample sequenced in a study of blood T cell repertoires in COVID-19. The repertoire was sequenced with immunoSEQ multiplex PCR; TCRdb's copy has only in-frame clones and lacks some. The sample records roughly 80,000 clones, around 85% being singletons. Source material: peripheral blood. All receptors derive from a man at least 80 years old in a cohort sampled during active COVID-19.

This chain uses TRBV5-6 with TRBJ1-6; D not certain. The V gene lost 4 bases and the J gene lost 8 bases, with 16 bases spanning the gap. The CDR3 is made up of 15 amino acids. Germline V gene data show CDR1 as SGHDT and CDR2 as YYEEEE. CDR3 amino acids: CASSPASSDDSPLHF. In nucleotides, the CDR3 is TGTGCCAGCAGCCCCGCATCTTCAGATGATTCACCCCTCCACTTT.

The chain is built from TRBV3-1 (or the pseudogene TRBV3-2) and TRBJ2-3, with TRBD2 identical over 11 bases. The CDR3 spans 16 residues. Germline V gene lookup returns CDR1 LGHDT and CDR2 YNNKEL (reference sequence). J gave up 2 bases and V 6 bases, and 7 bases lay outside the gene matches. The CDR3 sequence is CASSPTSGGPTDTQYF. Here the CDR3 DNA reads TGTGCCAGCAGTCCAACTAGCGGGGGACCCACAGATACGCAGTATTTT.

The gene calls are TRBV7-6 and TRBJ2-3; TRBD1 aligns across 10 bases. Trimming at V came to 3 bases and at J to 2 bases, leaving 5 bases not matched to a gene. This CDR3 comprises 16 residues. Germline V gene sequence: CDR1 SGHVS, CDR2 FNYEAQ. Written as DNA, the CDR3 is TGTGCCAGCAGCTTCCGACAGGGGGCTAACACAGATACGCAGTATTTT. Protein product: CASSFRQGANTDTQYF.

The chain uses TRBV6-2 or TRBV6-3 and TRBJ2-2, with D uncertain. Germline loops: CDR1 MNHEY, CDR2 SVGEGT. The CDR3 runs to 17 residues. Trimming pared 2 bases from V and 0 bases from J, leaving 13 bases between. The CDR3 coding sequence is TGTGCCAGCAGTTACGGTCTACTATTCGCGAACACCGGGGAGCTGTTTTTT. Residues: CASSYGLLFANTGELFF.

The gene calls are TRBV28 and TRBJ2-7; 8 bases are shared with TRBD1. Looked up from germline, CDR1 is MDHEN and CDR2 is SYDVKM. V shed 5 bases and J 3 bases; nucleotides not matched to a gene: 6. The CDR3 is made up of 14 amino acids. Here the CDR3 DNA reads TGTGCCAGCAGTACTATTGGACAGGGCTACGAGCAGTACGTC. The encoded protein is CASSTIGQGYEQYV.

The chain recombines TRBV5-4 with TRBJ2-3; TRBD1 might be the D (6 bases). V lost 4 bases and J lost 2, with 17 bases in between. Germline values: CDR1 SGHNT, CDR2 YYREEE (reference sequence). CDR3 length: 16 amino acids. The DNA for the CDR3 is TGTGCCAGCAGCCGCGAACGGACAGTCCCCACAGATACGCAGTATTTT. Translating gives CASSRERTVPTDTQYF.

V usage is TRBV5-5 and J usage is TRBJ1-2; TRBD1 agrees at 7 bases. Germline values: CDR1 SGHKS, CDR2 YYEKEE (reference sequence). The CDR3 contains 15 residues. The V gene end was trimmed by 2 bases and the J gene end by 4 bases; junction bases not matched to a gene: 8. The CDR3 DNA reads TGTGCCAGCAGCTTAGAACGACAGGGAGCCTATGGCTACACCTTC. Protein product: CASSLERQGAYGYTF.

The chain is built from TRBV23-1 and TRBJ1-1; D gene ambiguous. TRBV23-1 is filed as an ORF, its function uncertain. This CDR3 has 18 amino acids. The V gene lost 7 bases and the J gene lost 2 bases, with 26 bases spanning the gap. The DNA for the CDR3 is TGCGCCAGCATCCAAGCGCTTAATAGGAACGTGTCAAACACTGAAGCTTTCTTT. The encoded protein is CASIQALNRNVSNTEAFF.

This CDR3 reads CASSRTETDSPLHF. CDR3 coding DNA: TGTGCCAGCAGTAGGACAGAGACGGATTCACCCCTCCACTTT. The chain has TRBV6-5 and TRBJ1-6; perhaps TRBD1 as D (6 bases). The CDR3 is 14 residues long. With 5 bases removed from V and 8 bases from J, the gap between germline ends came to 13 bases. Germline CDR1 reads MNHEY; CDR2 reads SVGAGI.

On this clone: A read error may produce the germline difference seen at one junction end. The chain uses TRBV5-5 and TRBJ2-2, with D possibly being TRBD2 (6 bases). The CDR3 spans 15 residues. The germline CDR1 and CDR2 sequences are SGHKS and YYEKEE (reference sequence). The CDR3 DNA reads TGTGCCAGCAGCTTGGTGGTCGGGGGAACCGGGGAGTTGTTTTTT. Amino acids: CASSLVVGGTGELFF.